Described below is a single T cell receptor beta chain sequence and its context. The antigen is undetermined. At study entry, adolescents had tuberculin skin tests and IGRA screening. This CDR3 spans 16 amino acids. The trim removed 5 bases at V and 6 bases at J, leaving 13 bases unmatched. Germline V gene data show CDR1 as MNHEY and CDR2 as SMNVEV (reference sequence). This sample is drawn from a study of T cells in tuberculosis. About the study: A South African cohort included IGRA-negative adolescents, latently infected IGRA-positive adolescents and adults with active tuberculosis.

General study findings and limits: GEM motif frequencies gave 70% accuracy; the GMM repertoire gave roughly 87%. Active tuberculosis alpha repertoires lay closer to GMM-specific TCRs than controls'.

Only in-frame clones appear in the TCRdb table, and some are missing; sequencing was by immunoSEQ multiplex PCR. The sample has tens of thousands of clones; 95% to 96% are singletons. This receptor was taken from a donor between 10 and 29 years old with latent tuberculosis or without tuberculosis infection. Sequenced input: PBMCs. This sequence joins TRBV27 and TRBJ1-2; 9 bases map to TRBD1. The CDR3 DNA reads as TGTGCCAGCAGTGTACGGACAGGGGTTGGGGTAGATGGCTACACCTTC. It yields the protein CASSVRTGVGVDGYTF.